This TCR beta chain derives from a study of T-cell memory formation after mild COVID-19. Germline values: CDR1 SGHTA, CDR2 FQGNSA. The CDR3 has 15 residues. V was trimmed by 3 bases and J by 3 bases, leaving 12 bases between them. One entry per CDR3 protein, called by TCRdb with MiXCR from the 5' RACE reads. The top ten clones hold 20% to 25% of a sample with about 340,000 distinct CDR3 sequences, under 15% of them seen once. The clonotype was recovered from a man younger than 35 who had mild COVID-19 (a few samples of this study predate the infection). Cell type and time point are not known. Sequencing was done on a sample of PBMCs or a T cell subset sorted from them (not recorded which). The rearrangement joins TRBV7-2 to TRBJ1-3; tentatively, D is TRBD1 (6 bases). CDR3 residues: CASSFRGTLGNTIYF. The CDR3 DNA reads TGTGCCAGCAGCTTCAGGGGCACTCTTGGAAACACCATATATTTT.